This T cell receptor beta chain is from a study of cytomegalovirus exposure and HLA in healthy donors. Study in general: An earlier analysis identified 95 million to 120 million unique TCR beta sequences in about 170 million T cells. Findings and caveats of the study: The authors listed some 160 TCR beta chains as cytomegalovirus-associated. Among CMV-associated TCR beta chains, most appeared HLA-restricted in a later analysis. The classifier, whose performance was assessed in both the original and validation cohorts, reportedly diagnosed cytomegalovirus status with high specificity and sensitivity.

Primers for the PCR totalled 60 Vbeta and 13 Jbeta. Clones were read by immunoSEQ multiplex PCR, and TCRdb kept only the in-frame ones, dropping some. The repertoire consists of some 150,000 clones, with about four fifths occurring once and the leading ten covering approximately 0.8%. V trimming: 5 bases; J trimming: 0 bases; junction bases outside the gene matches: 4. The CDR3 consists of 17 residues. Germline V gives CDR1 SEHNR, CDR2 FQNEAQ (reference sequence). As for this clone: Its antigen is not identified.

The source is a woman aged 18-29 years in good health and CMV-seronegative. The sequencing sample was made of PBMCs. This chain joins TRBV7-9 and TRBJ2-1, with 13 bases fitting TRBD2. The CDR3 sequence: CASSPRTSGSSYNEQFF. The CDR3, as DNA: TGTGCCAGCAGCCCTCGGACTAGCGGGAGCTCCTACAATGAGCAGTTCTTC.